The 2 T cell receptor beta chains reported below all come from one sample, sequenced in a study of blood T cell repertoires in COVID-19. Here immunoSEQ multiplex PCR was the method, and the copy in TCRdb shows in-frame clones only, minus some. The sample records about 380,000 clones, more than 75% being singletons. The specimen sequenced was PBMCs or T cells enriched from blood (not recorded which). Receptors were obtained from a woman under 30 who had recovered from COVID-19.

The chain has TRBV27 and TRBJ2-1; 10 bases line up with TRBD2. The CDR3 sequence is 16 residues long. The trim removed 7 bases at V and 6 bases at J, leaving 12 bases unmatched. Germline V gene sequence: CDR1 MNHEY, CDR2 SMNVEV (reference sequence). The CDR3 nucleotides read TGTGCCAGCAAGAAGTGGTTAGCGGGGGGTGGCAATGAGCAGTTCTTC. Translating it yields CASKKWLAGGGNEQFF.

This rearrangement joins TRBV11-3 to TRBJ2-5, with 10 bases matching TRBD1. Losses at the gene ends were 1 base for V and 5 bases for J; bases not matched to a gene: 4. The germline V gene has CDR1 SGHNT and CDR2 YENEEA. This CDR3 region has 15 residues. The CDR3 loop reads CASSLGQGAKETQYF. The CDR3 nucleotides read TGTGCCAGCAGCTTAGGACAGGGGGCGAAGGAGACCCAGTACTTC.